These 28 T cell receptor beta chains were sequenced from one sample in a study of blood T cells in healthy people across ages. PCR was performed a second time for about 7 to 11 cycles using a sample-barcoded 5' primer and a J-beta primer mix. TCRdb re-derived calls from the 5' RACE reads in MiXCR, one entry per CDR3 protein. The table records approximately 580,000 distinct CDR3 sequences, nearly 25% of them present only once. The same sample was also used in a study of T cells of mothers and their children.

The sample was blood. The receptors were sampled from a boy aged 5 to 17 in good health.

This chain uses TRBV20-1 with TRBJ2-1, with 13 bases matching TRBD2. The germline V gene encodes CDR1 DFQATT and CDR2 SNEGSKA (reference sequence). CDR3 length equals 14 residues. Trimming removed 3 bases from V and 5 bases from J; junction bases left unmatched: 1. The CDR3 nucleotides are TGCAGTGCTAGCGGGACTAGCGGGAACAATGAGCAGTTCTTC. Translation: CSASGTSGNNEQFF.

A few counts support this clonotype. The chain recombines TRBV6-6 with TRBJ1-2, with D possibly being TRBD1 (6 bases). CDR3 length equals 15 residues. Germline loops: CDR1 MNHNY, CDR2 SVGAGI (reference sequence). The V gene lost 0 bases and the J gene lost 4 bases, with 12 bases spanning the gap. CDR3 DNA sequence: TGTGCCAGCAGTTACTCGGCAGGGGAGGCCTATGGCTACACCTTC. Encoded protein: CASSYSAGEAYGYTF.

For the CDR3, the DNA is TGTGCCAGCAGCGAGGGGGTGACCCAGCCCCGGGCGGATGGCTACACCTTC. Translation: CASSEGVTQPRADGYTF. The chain couples TRBV28 to TRBJ1-2; possible D gene TRBD1, 6 bases. Germline V gene sequence: CDR1 MDHEN, CDR2 SYDVKM. V was cut by 6 bases and J by 6 bases, with 26 bases left in between. The CDR3 spans 17 residues.

The sample holds a few counts of this clonotype. V and J are TRBV3-1 and TRBJ2-1; 10 nucleotides match TRBD2. V trimming: 0 bases; J trimming: 8 bases; junction bases outside the gene matches: 4. Germline assignment: CDR1 LGHDT and CDR2 YNNKEL (reference sequence). The CDR3 runs 15 residues. CDR3 nucleotide sequence: TGTGCCAGCAGCCAAGAAACTAGCGGGACGGATGAGCAGTTCTTC. Its protein product is CASSQETSGTDEQFF.

This clonotype showed up just a few times. V gene TRBV4-1 combines with J gene TRBJ2-4; 9 nucleotides align to TRBD2. The CDR3 has 17 residues. V trimming: 3 bases; J trimming: 0 bases; junction bases outside the gene matches: 6. Per the germline V gene, CDR1 is MGHRA and CDR2 is YSYEKL. The chain's CDR3 is CASSHDSGSLAKNIQYF. In nucleotides, the CDR3 is TGCGCCAGCAGCCACGATAGCGGGAGCTTAGCCAAAAACATTCAGTACTTC.

The rearrangement links TRBV28 to TRBJ2-6, with 7 nucleotides matching TRBD1. The CDR3 totals 17 residues. CDR1 is MDHEN, CDR2 SYDVKM, per germline. V lost 7 bases, J lost 2 bases, and 11 bases stayed unmatched. The CDR3 nucleotides read TGTGCCAGCACCAAAGACAGGGCTTTCGCTGGGGCCAACGTCCTGACTTTC. This encodes CASTKDRAFAGANVLTF.

This clonotype occurred many times. CDR3 loop: CASSGLSNEKLFF. In nucleotides, the CDR3 is TGTGCCAGCTCCGGGCTCTCTAATGAAAAACTGTTTTTT. The V call is TRBV28, the J call TRBJ1-4, with no clear D. This CDR3 region has 13 residues. In germline, CDR1 is MDHEN, CDR2 SYDVKM. Trimming removed 8 bases at V and 3 bases at J, with 10 bases between.

Regarding this clonotype: At one of its ends the junction is not consistent with the germline gene, which may arise from a read error. The rearrangement joins TRBV5-1 to TRBJ1-2; TRBD1 aligns across 8 bases. The V gene's germline CDR1 is SGHRS and CDR2 YFSETQ. The CDR3 loop spans 13 amino acids. Written as DNA, the CDR3 is TGCGCCAGCAGCTCAGGACAGGGCTCTGGCTACGCCTTC. Its translation: CASSSGQGSGYAF. Based on the CDR3 plus reference TRBV5-1 and TRBJ1-2, the full variable domain is KAGVTQTPRYLIKTRGQQVTLSCSPISGHRSVSWYQQTPGQGLQFLFEYFSETQRNKGNFPGRFSGRQFSNSRSEMNVSTLELGDSALYLCASSSGQGSGYAFGSGTRLTVV.

The chain couples TRBV2 to TRBJ1-1; possibly TRBD1 for D (6 bases). CDR1 is SNHLY and CDR2 is FYNNEI in the germline V gene. The V end was cut by 2 bases, the J end by 1 base, with 8 bases between. CDR3 size: 14 residues. The CDR3 region is CASSEPRGNTEAFF. The CDR3 region has the DNA TGTGCCAGCAGTGAACCCAGGGGGAACACTGAAGCTTTCTTT.

This clonotype occurred a few times. This rearrangement joins TRBV5-1 to TRBJ2-3; 13 bases fit TRBD2. The CDR3 runs 16 residues. Losses at the gene ends were 4 bases for V and 6 bases for J; bases not matched to a gene: 8. Looked up from germline, CDR1 is SGHRS and CDR2 is YFSETQ. CDR3 region: CASSPRLAGGPDTQYF. CDR3 DNA: TGCGCCAGCAGCCCCCGACTAGCGGGGGGCCCGGATACGCAGTATTTT.

This clonotype has a handful of counts. V gene TRBV20-1 combines with J gene TRBJ2-5; 13 nucleotides align to TRBD2. The germline V gene encodes CDR1 DFQATT and CDR2 SNEGSKA (reference sequence). Germline trimming cut 3 bases from V and 2 bases from J; bases unmatched to any gene: 6. The CDR3 extends over 16 amino acids. The DNA for the CDR3 is TGCAGTGCTAGCTTGGGACTAGCGGGGCCTCAAGAGACCCAGTACTTC. Translation: CSASLGLAGPQETQYF.

This clonotype has only a few counts. The chain joins TRBV12-3 or TRBV12-4 to TRBJ1-4, with D perhaps matching TRBD1 (6 bases). V was pared by 6 bases and J by 6 bases, with 11 bases between. CDR3 size: 13 residues. The CDR3 protein is CASSPQGHEKLFF. Written as DNA, the CDR3 is TGTGCCAGCAGCCCACAGGGCCATGAAAAACTGTTTTTT.

This clonotype was seen many times. The rearrangement uses TRBV5-1 and TRBJ2-5; D may be TRBD1 (6 bases). Germline V gene lookup returns CDR1 SGHRS and CDR2 YFSETQ. The CDR3 extends over 14 amino acids. V was cut by 3 bases and J by 3 bases, with 12 bases left in between. In DNA form, the CDR3 reads TGCGCCAGCAGCTATCGGAACAGGGAAGAGACCCAGTACTTC. Its translation: CASSYRNREETQYF.

This clonotype has only one observation. The chain is built from TRBV6-2 or TRBV6-3 and TRBJ2-7; D unresolved. Germline values: CDR1 MNHEY, CDR2 SVGEGT. This CDR3 is 13 amino acids long. The ends were cut back, 10 bases at V and 3 bases at J, with 16 bases in the middle. The CDR3 region has the DNA TGTGCCACATCACGGACCTTCTACTACGAGCAGTACTTC. It codes for CATSRTFYYEQYF.

The CDR3 loop is CASASPPNAGRVNEQFF. The CDR3 DNA is TGTGCCAGCGCAAGCCCCCCTAACGCCGGGAGAGTCAATGAGCAGTTCTTC. The rearrangement joins TRBV7-9 to TRBJ2-1; D may be TRBD2 (6 bases). Trimming shortened V by 8 bases and J by 6 bases, and 26 bases separated the two germline ends. From germline, CDR1 is SEHNR and CDR2 FQNEAQ (reference sequence). This CDR3 spans 17 amino acids. Looking up the rest from reference TRBV7-9 and TRBJ2-1 gives the full variable domain: DTGVSQNPRHKITKRGQNVTFRCDPISEHNRLYWYRQTLGQGPEFLTYFQNEAQLEKSRLLSDRFSAERPKGSFSTLEIQRTEQGDSAMYLCASASPPNAGRVNEQFFGPGTRLTVL.

This clonotype came up once. The rearrangement uses TRBV6-2 or TRBV6-3 and TRBJ1-1; no firm D call. V was pared by 5 bases and J by 1 base, with 11 bases between. The CDR3 loop spans 14 amino acids. From germline, CDR1 is MNHEY and CDR2 SVGEGT. The CDR3: CASSNTLENTEAFF. The CDR3 bases are TGTGCCAGCAGTAACACTCTCGAGAACACTGAAGCTTTCTTT.

V usage is TRBV15 and J usage is TRBJ2-6, with unresolved D. CDR3 length: 15 amino acids. The V gene's germline CDR1 is LNHNV and CDR2 YYDKDF (reference sequence). Trimming took off 1 base at V and 1 base at J, with 5 bases between the two ends. DNA for the CDR3: TGTGCCACCAGCAGAGGACAATCTGGGGCCAACGTCCTGACTTTC. Translating it yields CATSRGQSGANVLTF. Drawing the rest from reference TRBV15 and TRBJ2-6, the complete variable domain is DAMVIQNPRYQVTQFGKPVTLSCSQTLNHNVMYWYQQKSSQAPKLLFHYYDKDFNNEADTPDNFQSRRPNTSFCFLDIRSPGLGDTAMYLCATSRGQSGANVLTFGAGSRLTVL.

This clonotype came up a few times. The chain employs TRBV6-1 and TRBJ2-7; D is unclear. This CDR3 contains 15 residues. In germline, CDR1 is MNHNS, CDR2 SASEGT. The V end was cut by 0 bases, the J end by 4 bases, with 13 bases between. Here the CDR3 reads CASSEAPQAPYEQYF. CDR3 sequence (DNA): TGTGCCAGCAGTGAAGCCCCCCAGGCGCCTTACGAGCAGTACTTC.

The chain links TRBV7-9 to TRBJ2-5, with D tentatively TRBD2 (7 bases). The J call could be wrong; TRBJ2-7 is a better fit for the DNA end. This CDR3 spans 15 amino acids. Germline V gene sequence: CDR1 SEHNR, CDR2 FQNEAQ (reference sequence). CDR3 region: CASSLGGAVSYEQYF. The DNA for the CDR3 is TGTGCCAGCAGCCTAGGGGGGGCCGTTTCCTACGAGCAGTACTTC.

The rearrangement uses TRBV5-1 and TRBJ2-6; no definite D call. The V and J ends lost 1 base and 0 bases respectively, with 11 bases between them. Per germline, CDR1 SGHRS and CDR2 YFSETQ. The CDR3 length is 17 residues. The CDR3 spells CASSLRTISSGANVLTF. DNA of the CDR3: TGCGCCAGCAGCTTGCGAACAATCAGCTCTGGGGCCAACGTCCTGACTTTC.

The table lists this clonotype with a few counts. This chain's CDR3 is CASSFALTKNIQYF. Written as DNA, the CDR3 is TGTGCCAGCAGTTTTGCTTTAACCAAAAACATTCAGTACTTC. This chain joins TRBV28 and TRBJ2-4; D is ambiguous. From germline, CDR1 is MDHEN and CDR2 SYDVKM. V lost 3 bases, J lost 2 bases, and 8 bases lay in between. The CDR3 is 14 amino acids.

The J gene is TRBJ2-1, the V gene TRBV9; D gene uncertain. CDR1 and CDR2 from the germline V gene are SGDLS and YYNGEE. The V end lost 2 bases, the J end lost 5 bases, and 8 bases lay between the germline ends. The CDR3 runs to 13 residues. The CDR3 nucleotides read TGTGCCAGCAGCGTGCAACTGCACAATGAGCAGTTCTTC. The encoded protein is CASSVQLHNEQFF.

On this clonotype itself: Germline and junction disagree at one end, which may indicate a read error. The chain is built from TRBV3-1 and TRBJ2-1; weak D call: TRBD2 (5 bases). The CDR3 has 13 residues. In germline, CDR1 is LGHDT, CDR2 YNNKEL (reference sequence). The CDR3 sequence: CATSLIGSDEQFF. CDR3 nucleotides: TGTGCCACCAGCTTGATCGGTAGCGATGAGCAGTTCTTC.

The rearrangement uses TRBV10-3 and TRBJ2-5, with D perhaps TRBD2 (6 bases). CDR1 and CDR2 from the germline V gene are ENHRY and SYGVKD. The CDR3 is 14 amino acids. The V gene lost 5 bases and the J gene lost 2 bases, with 12 bases spanning the gap. DNA of the CDR3: TGTGCCATCAGTCAACCGGCGGGGCAAGAGACCCAGTACTTC. Amino acids: CAISQPAGQETQYF.

The CDR3 DNA reads as TGCGCCAGCAGGTTCGAGGGGACTAGCGGGGGACGCGGGGAGACCCAGTACTTC. Protein: CASRFEGTSGGRGETQYF. The V gene is TRBV5-1, the J gene TRBJ2-5; 14 nucleotides agree with TRBD2. V lost 5 bases to trimming and J lost 5 bases; unmatched junction nucleotides: 14. The CDR3 is made up of 18 amino acids. Per germline, CDR1 SGHRS and CDR2 YFSETQ.

The gene calls are TRBV20-1 and TRBJ2-7, with D hard to call. This CDR3 is built from 11 residues. CDR1 and CDR2 (germline): DFQATT, SNEGSKA (reference sequence). Trimming took off 3 bases at V and 5 bases at J, with 8 bases between the two ends. This chain's CDR3 is CSASRRHEQYF. DNA of the CDR3: TGCAGTGCTAGTAGGCGTCACGAGCAGTACTTC.

The chain links TRBV11-2 to TRBJ1-4; D gene uncertain. Germline CDR1 reads SGHAT; CDR2 reads FQNNGV. Trimming pared 6 bases from V and 6 bases from J, leaving 17 bases between. The CDR3 extends over 15 amino acids. The CDR3 sequence is CASRSSRALDEKLFF. CDR3 nucleotides: TGTGCCAGCAGGTCATCCCGGGCGTTAGATGAAAAACTGTTTTTT.

V usage is TRBV9 and J usage is TRBJ1-1, with D tentatively TRBD1 (5 bases). The V end lost 3 bases, the J end lost 0 bases, and 12 bases lay between the germline ends. This CDR3 is built from 15 residues. Germline V gene sequence: CDR1 SGDLS, CDR2 YYNGEE. CDR3 DNA: TGTGCCAGCAGCGCCGACGGGGACCTGAACACTGAAGCTTTCTTT. Encoded protein: CASSADGDLNTEAFF. The full variable domain, in which reference TRBV9 and TRBJ1-1 provide the parts outside the CDR3, is DSGVTQTPKHLITATGQRVTLRCSPRSGDLSVYWYQQSLDQGLQFLIQYYNGEERAKGNILERFSAQQFPDLHSELNLSSLELGDSALYFCASSADGDLNTEAFFGQGTRLTVV.